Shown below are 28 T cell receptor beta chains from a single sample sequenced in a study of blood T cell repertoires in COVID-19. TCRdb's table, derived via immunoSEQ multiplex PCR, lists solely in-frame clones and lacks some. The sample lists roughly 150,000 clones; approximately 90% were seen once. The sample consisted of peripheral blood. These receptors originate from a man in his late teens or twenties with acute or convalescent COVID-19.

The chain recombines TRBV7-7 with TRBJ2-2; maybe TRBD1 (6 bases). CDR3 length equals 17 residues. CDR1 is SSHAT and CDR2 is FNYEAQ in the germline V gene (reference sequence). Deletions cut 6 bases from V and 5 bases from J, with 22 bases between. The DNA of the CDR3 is TGTGCCAGCAGTCAAGCATTAATATCCAGGGGTACCGGGGAGCTGTTTTTT. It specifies CASSQALISRGTGELFF. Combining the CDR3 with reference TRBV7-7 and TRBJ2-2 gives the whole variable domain GAGVSQSPRYKVTKRGQDVTLRCDPISSHATLYWYQQALGQGPEFLTYFNYEAQPDKSGLPSDRFSAERPEGSISTLTIQRTEQRDSAMYRCASSQALISRGTGELFFGEGSRLTVL.

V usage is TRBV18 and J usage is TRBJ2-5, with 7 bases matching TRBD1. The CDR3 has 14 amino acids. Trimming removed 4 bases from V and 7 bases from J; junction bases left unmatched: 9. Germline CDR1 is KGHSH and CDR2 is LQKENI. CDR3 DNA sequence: TGTGCCAGCTCACTCGGACAGGCCTCAGGGACCCAGTACTTC. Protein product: CASSLGQASGTQYF.

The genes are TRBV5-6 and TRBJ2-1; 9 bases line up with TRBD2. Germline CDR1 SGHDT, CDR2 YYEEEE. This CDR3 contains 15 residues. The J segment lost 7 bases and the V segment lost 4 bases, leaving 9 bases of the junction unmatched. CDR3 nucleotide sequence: TGTGCCAGCAGCCATCTAGCGGGGTCTGTTAATGAGCAGTTCTTC. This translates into CASSHLAGSVNEQFF.

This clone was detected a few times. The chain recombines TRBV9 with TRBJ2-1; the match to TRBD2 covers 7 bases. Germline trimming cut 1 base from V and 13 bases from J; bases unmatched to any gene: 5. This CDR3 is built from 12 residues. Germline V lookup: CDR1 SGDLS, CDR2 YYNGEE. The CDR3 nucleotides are TGTGCCAGCAGCGTACGAAGCGGGGTACAGTTCTTC. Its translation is CASSVRSGVQFF.

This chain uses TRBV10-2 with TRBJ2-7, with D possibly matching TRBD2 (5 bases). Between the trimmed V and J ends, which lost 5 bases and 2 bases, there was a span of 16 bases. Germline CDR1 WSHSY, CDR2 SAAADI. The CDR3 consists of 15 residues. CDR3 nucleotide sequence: TGCGCCAGCAGTTGGACTCAAAGTAGCCCCTACGAGCAGTACTTC. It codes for CASSWTQSSPYEQYF.

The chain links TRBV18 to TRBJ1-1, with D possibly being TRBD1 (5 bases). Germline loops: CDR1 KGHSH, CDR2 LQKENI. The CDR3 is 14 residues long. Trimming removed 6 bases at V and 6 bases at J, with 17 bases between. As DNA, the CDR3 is TGTGCCAGCTCGGATCAGAGGACATCTCCTGAAGCTTTCTTT. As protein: CASSDQRTSPEAFF.

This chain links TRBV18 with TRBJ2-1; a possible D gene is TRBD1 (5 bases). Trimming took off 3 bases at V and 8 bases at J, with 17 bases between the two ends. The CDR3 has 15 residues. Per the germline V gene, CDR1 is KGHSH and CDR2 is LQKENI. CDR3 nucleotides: TGTGCCAGCTCACCTCGGCAGGGATCCCCGCATGAGCAGTTCTTC. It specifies CASSPRQGSPHEQFF. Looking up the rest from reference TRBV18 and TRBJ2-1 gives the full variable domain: NAGVMQNPRHLVRRRGQEARLRCSPMKGHSHVYWYRQLPEEGLKFMVYLQKENIIDESGMPKERFSAEFPKEGPSILRIQQVVRGDSAAYFCASSPRQGSPHEQFFGPGTRLTVL.

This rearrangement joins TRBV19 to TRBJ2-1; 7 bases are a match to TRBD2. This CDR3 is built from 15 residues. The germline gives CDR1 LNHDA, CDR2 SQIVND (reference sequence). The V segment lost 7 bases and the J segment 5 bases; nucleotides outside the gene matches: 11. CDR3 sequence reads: CASTHLSGADNEQFF. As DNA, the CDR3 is TGTGCCAGTACCCACCTCAGCGGGGCCGACAATGAGCAGTTCTTC.

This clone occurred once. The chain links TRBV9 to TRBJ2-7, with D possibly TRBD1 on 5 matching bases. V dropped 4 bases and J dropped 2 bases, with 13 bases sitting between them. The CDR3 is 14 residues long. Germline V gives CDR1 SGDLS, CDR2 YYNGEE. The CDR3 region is CASSRRTTTYEQYF. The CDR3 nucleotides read TGTGCCAGCAGCAGACGGACAACAACCTACGAGCAGTACTTC.

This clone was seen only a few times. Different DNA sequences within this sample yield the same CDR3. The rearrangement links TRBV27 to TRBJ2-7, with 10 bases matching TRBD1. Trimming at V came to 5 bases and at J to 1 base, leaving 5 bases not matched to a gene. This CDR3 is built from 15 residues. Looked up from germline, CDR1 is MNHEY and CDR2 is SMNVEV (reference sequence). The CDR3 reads CASSVPGQGSYEQYF. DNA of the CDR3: TGTGCCAGCAGTGTCCCGGGACAGGGGTCCTACGAGCAGTACTTC.

CDR3 sequence reads: CASSSGTRYEQYF. CDR3 bases: TGCGCCAGCAGCTCTGGGACTCGCTACGAGCAGTACTTC. The chain couples TRBV5-1 to TRBJ2-7; a weak D match, TRBD2 (6 bases). The CDR3 length is 13 residues. The germline V gene encodes CDR1 SGHRS and CDR2 YFSETQ. The germline V and J ends were trimmed by 3 bases and 3 bases, with 10 bases remaining between them.

CDR3 DNA sequence: TGCGCCAGCAGCCAGGACAGGGGAGAGTATGGCTACACCTTC. Translation: CASSQDRGEYGYTF. The V and J genes are TRBV5-1 and TRBJ1-2; 9 bases line up with TRBD1. The V segment lost 4 bases and the J segment 5 bases; nucleotides outside the gene matches: 6. In germline, CDR1 is SGHRS, CDR2 YFSETQ. CDR3 size: 14 residues. The entire variable domain, with the rest obtained from reference TRBV5-1 and TRBJ1-2, is as follows: KAGVTQTPRYLIKTRGQQVTLSCSPISGHRSVSWYQQTPGQGLQFLFEYFSETQRNKGNFPGRFSGRQFSNSRSEMNVSTLELGDSALYLCASSQDRGEYGYTFGSGTRLTVV.

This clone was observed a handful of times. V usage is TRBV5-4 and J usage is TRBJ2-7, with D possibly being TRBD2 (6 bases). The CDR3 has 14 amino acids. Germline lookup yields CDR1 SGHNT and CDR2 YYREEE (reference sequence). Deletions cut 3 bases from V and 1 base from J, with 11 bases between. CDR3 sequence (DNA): TGTGCCAGCAGCTCGGAGGGACTTTCCTACGAGCAGTACTTC. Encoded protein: CASSSEGLSYEQYF.

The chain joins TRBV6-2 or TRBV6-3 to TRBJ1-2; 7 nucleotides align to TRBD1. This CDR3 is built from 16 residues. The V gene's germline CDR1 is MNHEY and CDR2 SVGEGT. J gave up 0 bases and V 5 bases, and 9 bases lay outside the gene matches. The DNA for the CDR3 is TGTGCCAGCAGTCACGAGGGACAGAGAGCTAACTATGGCTACACCTTC. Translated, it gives CASSHEGQRANYGYTF.

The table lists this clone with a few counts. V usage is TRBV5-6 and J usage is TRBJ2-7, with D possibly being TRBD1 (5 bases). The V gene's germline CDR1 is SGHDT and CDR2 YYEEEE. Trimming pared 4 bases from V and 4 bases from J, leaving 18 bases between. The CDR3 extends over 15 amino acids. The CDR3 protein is CASSLYHKTEYEQYF. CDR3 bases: TGTGCCAGCAGCCTTTACCACAAGACAGAATACGAGCAGTACTTC.

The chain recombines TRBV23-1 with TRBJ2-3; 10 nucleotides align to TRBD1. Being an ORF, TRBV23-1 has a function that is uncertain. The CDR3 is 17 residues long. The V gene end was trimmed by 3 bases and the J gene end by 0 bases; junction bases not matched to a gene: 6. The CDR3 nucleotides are TGCGCCAGCAGTCAGTGGGACAGGGGAACTAGCACAGATACGCAGTATTTT. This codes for CASSQWDRGTSTDTQYF.

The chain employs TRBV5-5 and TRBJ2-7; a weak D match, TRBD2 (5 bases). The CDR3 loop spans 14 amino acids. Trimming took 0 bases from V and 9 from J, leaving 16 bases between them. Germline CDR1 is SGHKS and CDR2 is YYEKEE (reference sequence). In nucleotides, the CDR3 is TGTGCCAGCAGCTTGGAGGCGGGTCGGGGTCGGCAGTACTTC. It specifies CASSLEAGRGRQYF.

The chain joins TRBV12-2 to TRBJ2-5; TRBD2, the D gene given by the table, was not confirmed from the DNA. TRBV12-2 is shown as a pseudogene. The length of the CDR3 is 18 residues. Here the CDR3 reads CASRSSGGETSGKETQYF. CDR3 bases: TGTGCAAGTCGCTCCTCAGGAGGCGAGACTAGCGGAAAAGAGACCCAGTACTTC.

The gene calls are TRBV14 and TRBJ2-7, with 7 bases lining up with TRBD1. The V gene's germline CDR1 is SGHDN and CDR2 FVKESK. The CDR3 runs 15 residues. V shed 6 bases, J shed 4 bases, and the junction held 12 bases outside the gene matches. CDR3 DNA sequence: TGTGCCAGCAGACCCCCAGGGGGACGGTTATACGAGCAGTACTTC. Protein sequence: CASRPPGGRLYEQYF. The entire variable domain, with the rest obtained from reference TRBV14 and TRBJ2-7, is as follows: EAGVTQFPSHSVIEKGQTVTLRCDPISGHDNLYWYRRVMGKEIKFLLHFVKESKQDESGMPNNRFLAERTGGTYSTLKVQPAELEDSGVYFCASRPPGGRLYEQYFGPGTRLTVT.

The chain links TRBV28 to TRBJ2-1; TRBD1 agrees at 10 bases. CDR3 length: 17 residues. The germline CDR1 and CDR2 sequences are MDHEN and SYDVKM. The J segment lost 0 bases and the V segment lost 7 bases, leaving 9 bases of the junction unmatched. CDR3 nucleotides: TGTGCCAGCACCGGTCGCGGGACAGGGGTCTCCTACAATGAGCAGTTCTTC. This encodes CASTGRGTGVSYNEQFF. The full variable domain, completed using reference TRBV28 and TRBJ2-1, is DVKVTQSSRYLVKRTGEKVFLECVQDMDHENMFWYRQDPGLGLRLIYFSYDVKMKEKGDIPEGYSVSREKKERFSLILESASTNQTSMYLCASTGRGTGVSYNEQFFGPGTRLTVL.

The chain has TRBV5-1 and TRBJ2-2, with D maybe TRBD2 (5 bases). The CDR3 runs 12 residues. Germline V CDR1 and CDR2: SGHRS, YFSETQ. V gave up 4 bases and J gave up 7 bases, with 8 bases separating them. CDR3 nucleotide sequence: TGCGCCAGCAGCGCAGAGGGCGGGGAGCTGTTTTTT. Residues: CASSAEGGELFF.

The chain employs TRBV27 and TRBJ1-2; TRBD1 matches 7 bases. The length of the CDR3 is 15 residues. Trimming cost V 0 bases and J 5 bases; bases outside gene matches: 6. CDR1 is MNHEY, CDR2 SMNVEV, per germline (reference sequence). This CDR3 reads CASSLSGQRRYGYTF. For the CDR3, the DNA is TGTGCCAGCAGTTTATCGGGACAGAGACGTTATGGCTACACCTTC.

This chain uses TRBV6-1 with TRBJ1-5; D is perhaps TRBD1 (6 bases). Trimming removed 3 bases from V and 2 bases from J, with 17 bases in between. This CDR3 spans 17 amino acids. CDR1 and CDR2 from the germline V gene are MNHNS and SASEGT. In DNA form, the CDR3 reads TGTGCCAGCAGTGAGGTTTTGGGGGCTTCGGGCAATCAGCCCCAGCATTTT. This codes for CASSEVLGASGNQPQHF.

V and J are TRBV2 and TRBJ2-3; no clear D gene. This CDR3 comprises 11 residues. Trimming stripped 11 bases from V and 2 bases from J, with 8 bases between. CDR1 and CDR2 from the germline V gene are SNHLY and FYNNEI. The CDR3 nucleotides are TGTGCCTCCCGCTACACAGATACGCAGTATTTT. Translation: CASRYTDTQYF.

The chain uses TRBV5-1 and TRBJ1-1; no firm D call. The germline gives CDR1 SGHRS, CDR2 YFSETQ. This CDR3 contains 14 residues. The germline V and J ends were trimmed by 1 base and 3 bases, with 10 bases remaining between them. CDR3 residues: CASSLNGRDTEAFF. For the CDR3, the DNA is TGCGCCAGCAGCTTGAACGGGAGGGACACTGAAGCTTTCTTT.

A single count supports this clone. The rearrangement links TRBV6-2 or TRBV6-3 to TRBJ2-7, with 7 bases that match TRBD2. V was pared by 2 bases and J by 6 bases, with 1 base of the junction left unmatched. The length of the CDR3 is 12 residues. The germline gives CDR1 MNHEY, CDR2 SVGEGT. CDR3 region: CASSYTSAEQYF. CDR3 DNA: TGTGCCAGCAGTTACACTAGCGCCGAGCAGTACTTC.

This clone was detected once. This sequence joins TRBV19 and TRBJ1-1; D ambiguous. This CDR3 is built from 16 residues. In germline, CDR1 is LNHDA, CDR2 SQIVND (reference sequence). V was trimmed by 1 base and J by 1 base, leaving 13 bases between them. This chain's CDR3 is CASSIGPSRRNTEAFF. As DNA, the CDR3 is TGTGCCAGTAGTATAGGGCCCTCTCGCAGGAACACTGAAGCTTTCTTT.

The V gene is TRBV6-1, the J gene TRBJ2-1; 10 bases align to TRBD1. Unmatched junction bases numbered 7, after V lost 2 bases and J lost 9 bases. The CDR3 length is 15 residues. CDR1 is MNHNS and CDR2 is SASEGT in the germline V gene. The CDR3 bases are TGTGCCAGCAGTGAATTTGACAGGGGGCAGGGTGAGCAGTTCTTC. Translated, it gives CASSEFDRGQGEQFF.